This T cell receptor (beta chain) derives from a study of CD8 T cells in ankylosing spondylitis. There are a few counts of this clonotype. Its specificity is not known. Via MiXCR, TCRdb re-called the 5' RACE reads, giving one row per CDR3 protein. The profile shows about 330,000 distinct CDR3 sequences, approximately 8% of them singletons. CDR3 length: 14 residues. Between the trimmed V and J ends, which lost 2 bases and 7 bases, there was a span of 14 bases. The germline CDR1 and CDR2 sequences are SGHTA and FQGNSA. Whole-study findings and limits: It appeared that ankylosing spondylitis blood was characterized by a TCR beta motif of under ten highly homologous variants.

The specimen was blood, either unsorted or a sorted T cell fraction (not recorded which). The receptor's source is a male donor with ankylosing spondylitis. This chain connects TRBV7-2 to TRBJ1-2; D remains ambiguous. The CDR3 is CASSLRRIGGGYTF. The CDR3, as DNA: TGTGCCAGCAGCTTAAGGCGAATAGGCGGTGGCTACACCTTC.